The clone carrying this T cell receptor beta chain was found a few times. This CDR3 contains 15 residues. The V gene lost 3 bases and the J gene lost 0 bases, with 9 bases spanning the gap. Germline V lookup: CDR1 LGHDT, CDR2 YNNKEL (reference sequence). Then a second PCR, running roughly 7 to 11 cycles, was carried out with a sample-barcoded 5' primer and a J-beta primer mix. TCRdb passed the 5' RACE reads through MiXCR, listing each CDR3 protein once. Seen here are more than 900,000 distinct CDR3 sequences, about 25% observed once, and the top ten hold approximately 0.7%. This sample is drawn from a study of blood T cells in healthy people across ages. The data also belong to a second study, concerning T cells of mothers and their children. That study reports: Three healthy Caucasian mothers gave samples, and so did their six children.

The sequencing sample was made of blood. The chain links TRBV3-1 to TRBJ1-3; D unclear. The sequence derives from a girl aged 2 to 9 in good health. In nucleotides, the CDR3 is TGTGCCAGCAGCCACGGACGGATCTCTGGAAACACCATATATTTT. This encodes CASSHGRISGNTIYF.